Each of the 14 T cell receptor beta chains below was sequenced from the same sample in a study of blood T cell repertoires in COVID-19. Assay: immunoSEQ multiplex PCR; the TCRdb copy retains only in-frame clones and omits some. This sample carries some 510,000 clones, 85% to 90% of them seen once, and the ten largest clones take 1.8%. The sample taken for sequencing was PBMCs or T cells enriched from blood (not recorded which). These receptor sequences come from a woman in her thirties or forties who had recovered from COVID-19.

This sequence joins TRBV27 and TRBJ1-5, with a weak D call TRBD1 (6 bases). The CDR3 loop spans 15 amino acids. V dropped 6 bases and J dropped 6 bases, with 18 bases sitting between them. The germline CDR1 and CDR2 sequences are MNHEY and SMNVEV (reference sequence). CDR3 bases: TGTGCCAGCAGGGGGACATTGTTGGAGAGTCAGCCCCAGCATTTT. Translating it yields CASRGTLLESQPQHF.

The chain employs TRBV5-5 and TRBJ2-3, with 7 nucleotides matching TRBD1. The CDR3 spans 17 residues. V shed 1 base and J 0 bases; nucleotides not matched to a gene: 8. The germline V gene encodes CDR1 SGHKS and CDR2 YYEKEE (reference sequence). The CDR3 coding sequence is TGTGCCAGCAGCTTGAGTTACTGGACAGGAAGCACAGATACGCAGTATTTT. This translates into CASSLSYWTGSTDTQYF.

The chain couples TRBV11-2 to TRBJ2-7, with TRBD1 matching over 8 bases. The CDR3 runs 15 residues. J was trimmed by 2 bases and V by 1 base; bases with no gene match: 4. From germline, CDR1 is SGHAT and CDR2 FQNNGV. CDR3 sequence reads: CASSLGNRGAYEQYF. The CDR3 nucleotides read TGTGCCAGCAGCTTAGGGAACAGGGGGGCCTACGAGCAGTACTTC.

This chain links TRBV7-2 with TRBJ1-3; tentative D call: TRBD1 (5 bases). Germline V gene sequence: CDR1 SGHTA, CDR2 FQGNSA. The CDR3 consists of 16 residues. V was clipped by 5 bases and J by 2 bases, with 16 bases between them. In DNA form, the CDR3 reads TGTGCCAGCAGCCCCGCTCAAGGGGTCGCTGGAAACACCATATATTTT. It encodes CASSPAQGVAGNTIYF.

The V gene is TRBV28, the J gene TRBJ2-5; 10 nucleotides match TRBD2. Germline V gene sequence: CDR1 MDHEN, CDR2 SYDVKM. The CDR3 consists of 19 residues. With V trimmed by 5 bases and J by 0 bases, 15 bases remained unmatched. CDR3 in DNA: TGTGCCAGCAGTCTCTCAACATCGACTAGCGGGCCGTACCAAGAGACCCAGTACTTC. It translates to CASSLSTSTSGPYQETQYF.

This clone showed up just a few times. This chain uses TRBV25-1 with TRBJ2-2; the match to TRBD1 covers 9 bases. Per the germline V gene, CDR1 is MGHDK and CDR2 is SYGVNS. The junction had 6 bases not matched to a gene; V was cut back by 4 bases and J by 3 bases. CDR3 length: 16 amino acids. CDR3 sequence (DNA): TGTGCCAGCAGTGGGGGACAGGGTGGGGACACCGGGGAGCTGTTTTTT. It specifies CASSGGQGGDTGELFF. Variable domain in full (rest from reference TRBV25-1 and TRBJ2-2): EADIYQTPRYLVIGTGKKITLECSQTMGHDKMYWYQQDPGMELHLIHYSYGVNSTEKGDLSSESTVSRIRTEHFPLTLESARPSHTSQYLCASSGGQGGDTGELFFGEGSRLTVL.

As DNA, the CDR3 is TGTGCCAGCTCACCTACACAGAACGCGAACACCGGGGAGCTGTTTTTT. It yields the protein CASSPTQNANTGELFF. J is TRBJ2-2 and V is TRBV18; D gene ambiguous. This CDR3 is built from 16 residues. Trimming removed 3 bases from V and 0 bases from J, with 11 bases in between. The germline gives CDR1 KGHSH, CDR2 LQKENI.

This clone appeared once. The chain links TRBV9 to TRBJ1-1, with D possibly TRBD1 on 6 matching bases. Germline loops: CDR1 SGDLS, CDR2 YYNGEE. The CDR3 consists of 17 residues. V was cut by 7 bases and J by 0 bases, with 22 bases left in between. As DNA, the CDR3 is TGTGCCAGCTCACCCGGGGGGCGGGGCGGAATGAACACTGAAGCTTTCTTT. It encodes CASSPGGRGGMNTEAFF. Variable domain in full (rest from reference TRBV9 and TRBJ1-1): DSGVTQTPKHLITATGQRVTLRCSPRSGDLSVYWYQQSLDQGLQFLIQYYNGEERAKGNILERFSAQQFPDLHSELNLSSLELGDSALYFCASSPGGRGGMNTEAFFGQGTRLTVV.

The chain couples TRBV9 to TRBJ1-1; possibly TRBD1 for D (6 bases). Germline V CDR1 and CDR2: SGDLS, YYNGEE. CDR3 size: 13 residues. V gave up 3 bases and J gave up 6 bases, with 12 bases separating them. The CDR3 region has the DNA TGTGCCAGCAGCGGGGACAATTGGGCTGAAGCTTTCTTT. Protein product: CASSGDNWAEAFF.

This chain links TRBV2 with TRBJ2-7, with D unresolved. Per germline, CDR1 SNHLY and CDR2 FYNNEI. The CDR3 is 11 residues long. The V and J ends lost 7 bases and 3 bases respectively, with 7 bases between them. The chain's CDR3 is CASTLNYEQYF. CDR3 nucleotide sequence: TGTGCCAGCACCCTAAACTACGAGCAGTACTTC.

This sequence joins TRBV10-3 and TRBJ2-3, with 7 bases fitting TRBD1. V gave up 11 bases and J gave up 1 base; unmatched junction bases: 6. The CDR3 is 13 residues long. Germline assignment: CDR1 ENHRY and CDR2 SYGVKD. CDR3 bases: TGTGCCGTCACAGGGGCCGGCACAGATACGCAGTATTTT. Amino acids: CAVTGAGTDTQYF.

The J gene is TRBJ1-1, the V gene TRBV4-3; D may be TRBD1 (6 bases). With 4 bases removed from V and 0 bases from J, the gap between germline ends came to 9 bases. The CDR3 sequence is 14 residues long. The V gene's germline CDR1 is LGHNA and CDR2 YSLEER. The CDR3 protein is CASSPGTLNTEAFF. The CDR3 DNA follows: TGCGCCAGCAGCCCTGGGACATTGAACACTGAAGCTTTCTTT.

This clone was seen once. V usage is TRBV25-1 and J usage is TRBJ1-1, with D possibly matching TRBD1 (6 bases). Trimming took 7 bases from V and 1 from J, leaving 7 bases between them. Looked up from germline, CDR1 is MGHDK and CDR2 is SYGVNS. This CDR3 has 12 amino acids. CDR3: CASKQGNTEAFF. The DNA of the CDR3 is TGTGCCAGCAAACAGGGGAACACTGAAGCTTTCTTT.

The chain uses TRBV7-9 and TRBJ1-1; perhaps TRBD1 as D (5 bases). This CDR3 region has 15 residues. Germline V CDR1 and CDR2: SEHNR, FQNEAQ (reference sequence). Trimming removed 5 bases at V and 4 bases at J, with 17 bases between. The CDR3 here is CASSHTTVPGTEAFF. DNA of the CDR3: TGTGCCAGCAGCCACACGACAGTTCCGGGCACTGAAGCTTTCTTT.